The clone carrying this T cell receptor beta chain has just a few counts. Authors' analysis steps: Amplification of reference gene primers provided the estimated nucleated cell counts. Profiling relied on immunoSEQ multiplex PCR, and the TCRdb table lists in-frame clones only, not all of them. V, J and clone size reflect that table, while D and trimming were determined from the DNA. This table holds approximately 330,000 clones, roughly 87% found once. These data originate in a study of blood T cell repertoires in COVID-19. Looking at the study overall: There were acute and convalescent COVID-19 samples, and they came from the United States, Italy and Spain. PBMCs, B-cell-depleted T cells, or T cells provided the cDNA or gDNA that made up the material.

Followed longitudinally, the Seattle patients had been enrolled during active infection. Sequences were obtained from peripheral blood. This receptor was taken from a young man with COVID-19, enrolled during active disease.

CDR3 coding DNA: TGTGCCAGCAGCGTGGACAGGGGGGATTCACCCCTCCACTTT. Residues: CASSVDRGDSPLHF. The V gene is TRBV5-4, the J gene TRBJ1-6; 10 nucleotides agree with TRBD1. The CDR3 spans 14 residues. V trimming: 4 bases; J trimming: 8 bases; junction bases outside the gene matches: 3. Germline CDR1 and CDR2: SGHNT and YYREEE (reference sequence).